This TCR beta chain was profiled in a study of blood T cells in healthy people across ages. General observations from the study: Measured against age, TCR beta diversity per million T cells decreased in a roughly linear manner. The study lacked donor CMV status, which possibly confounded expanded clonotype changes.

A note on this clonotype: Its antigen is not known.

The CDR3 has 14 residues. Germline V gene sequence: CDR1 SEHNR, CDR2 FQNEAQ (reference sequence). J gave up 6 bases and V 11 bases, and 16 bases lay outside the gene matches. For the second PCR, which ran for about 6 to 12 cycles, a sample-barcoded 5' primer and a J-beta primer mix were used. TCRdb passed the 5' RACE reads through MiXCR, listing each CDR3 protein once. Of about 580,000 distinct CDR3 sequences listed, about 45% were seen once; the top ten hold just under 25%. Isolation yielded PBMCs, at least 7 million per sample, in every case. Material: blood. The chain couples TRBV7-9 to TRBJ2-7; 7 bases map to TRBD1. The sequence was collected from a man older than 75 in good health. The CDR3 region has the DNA TGTGCCGTTAACGCCGGGACAGCTTTCGGCGAGCAGTACTTC. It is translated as CAVNAGTAFGEQYF.